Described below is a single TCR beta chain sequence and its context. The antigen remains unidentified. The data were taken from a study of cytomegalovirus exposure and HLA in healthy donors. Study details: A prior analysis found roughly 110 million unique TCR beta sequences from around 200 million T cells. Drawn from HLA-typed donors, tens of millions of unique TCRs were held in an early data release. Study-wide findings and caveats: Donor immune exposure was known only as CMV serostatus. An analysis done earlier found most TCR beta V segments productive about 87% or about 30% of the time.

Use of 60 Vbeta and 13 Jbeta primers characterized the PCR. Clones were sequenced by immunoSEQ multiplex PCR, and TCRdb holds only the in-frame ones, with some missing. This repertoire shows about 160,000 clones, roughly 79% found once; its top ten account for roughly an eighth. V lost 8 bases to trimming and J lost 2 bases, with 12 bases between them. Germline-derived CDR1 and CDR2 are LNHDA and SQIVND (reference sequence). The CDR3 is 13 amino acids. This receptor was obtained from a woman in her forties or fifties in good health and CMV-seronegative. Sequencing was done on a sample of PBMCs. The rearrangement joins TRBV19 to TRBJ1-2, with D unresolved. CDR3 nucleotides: TGTGCCAGTTCACCCGGACTGAACTATGGCTACACCTTC. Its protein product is CASSPGLNYGYTF.